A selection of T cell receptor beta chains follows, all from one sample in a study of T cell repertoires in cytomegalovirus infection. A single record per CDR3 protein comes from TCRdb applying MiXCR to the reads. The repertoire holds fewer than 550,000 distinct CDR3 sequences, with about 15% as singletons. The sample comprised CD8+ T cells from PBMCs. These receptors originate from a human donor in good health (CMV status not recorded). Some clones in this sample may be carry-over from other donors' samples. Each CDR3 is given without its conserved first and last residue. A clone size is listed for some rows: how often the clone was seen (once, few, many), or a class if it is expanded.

ASSSPGQLAGNTIY | TRBJ1-3 | few | TRBV28
ASSYPLGNTGELF | TRBJ2-2 | many | TRBV6-6
ASSEGIVPKNIQY | TRBJ2-4 | many | TRBV6-1
SVEDRGRGNPQY | TRBJ2-4 | few | TRBV29-1
ASSLSPGGTEAF | TRBJ1-1 | many | TRBV27
ASSDSSGLANEQF | TRBJ2-1 | . | TRBV6-4
ASSSSSGGADEQF | TRBJ2-1 | many | TRBV7-3
ASSLSRGTAFSNQPQH | TRBJ1-5 | many | TRBV27
ASSPPGDYNEQF | TRBJ2-1 | few | TRBV5-1
ASNIRVGEETQY | TRBJ2-5 | many | TRBV7-8
ATSGHRTSTDTQY | TRBJ2-3 | many | TRBV15
ASSQVGLEQY | TRBJ2-7 | many | TRBV14
SARAVAQGDTQY | TRBJ2-3 | . | TRBV20-1
ASSLVSGEAGQPQH | TRBJ1-5 | many | TRBV7-9
ASSYGQTRALH | TRBJ1-6 | . | TRBV6-5
ASSVEEDTEAF | TRBJ1-1 | . | TRBV9
ASSPGQFGTEAF | TRBJ1-1 | many | TRBV5-1
ASSLLGGLAGGTGELF | TRBJ2-2 | many | TRBV28
SVLLELEAF | TRBJ1-1 | . | TRBV29-1
ASSSLDYYGYT | TRBJ1-2 | many | TRBV7-2
ASRPRGSLPTT | TRBJ1-2 | many | TRBV12-3/TRBV12-4
ASSVTGGQETQY | TRBJ2-5 | few | TRBV9
ASSSQTESYEQY | TRBJ2-7 | few | TRBV27
ASSEDRGLSPLH | TRBJ1-6 | . | TRBV28
ASSLDMDRGTGELF | TRBJ2-2 | many | TRBV11-2
ASSESFGYT | TRBJ1-2 | few | TRBV6-1
ASSERRENTGELF | TRBJ2-2 | many | TRBV7-6
ASSDLSQGKSYNEQF | TRBJ2-1 | few | TRBV25-1
ASSPPRGPGYT | TRBJ1-2 | . | TRBV4-3
ASSLYLPRGSTDTQY | TRBJ2-3 | many | TRBV27
ASSHGTGWLGANVLT | TRBJ2-6 | . | TRBV27
ASSSIRGTRADTQY | TRBJ2-3 | . | TRBV5-3
ASSLAVGTGELF | TRBJ2-2 | many | TRBV5-1
ASTTGLNTGELF | TRBJ2-2 | few | TRBV3-1
ASGPPAGPKNTEAF | TRBJ1-1 | many | TRBV12-5
ASSLAQGTFGYT | TRBJ1-2 | many | TRBV12-3/TRBV12-4
SAPSTAQGNEQY | TRBJ2-7 | few | TRBV20-1
ASSSNLRGGQETQY | TRBJ2-5 | many | TRBV7-9
ASSQDQAGSSSYEQY | TRBJ2-7 | few | TRBV4-1
ASSFSRTPYEQY | TRBJ2-7 | many | TRBV7-9
ASSFPGSGSYAQY | TRBJ2-7 | . | TRBV7-6
ASSEPGTTSYEQY | TRBJ2-7 | many | TRBV6-1
ASSQWTGLSEQY | TRBJ2-7 | few | TRBV14
ASSLALTGELF | TRBJ2-2 | . | TRBV5-1
ASSLGVAGGSLVRYEQY | TRBJ2-7 | many | TRBV7-2
ASSPGQGPNTEAF | TRBJ1-1 | many | TRBV27
ASSVQGGYGYT | TRBJ1-2 | many | TRBV27
AISGRDTDTQY | TRBJ2-3 | few | TRBV10-3
ASSLVTRPYEQY | TRBJ2-7 | many | TRBV11-2
ASSYGQVYANYGYT | TRBJ1-2 | . | TRBV6-5
ASSPEAGSGTTSGGDTQY | TRBJ2-3 | few | TRBV7-9